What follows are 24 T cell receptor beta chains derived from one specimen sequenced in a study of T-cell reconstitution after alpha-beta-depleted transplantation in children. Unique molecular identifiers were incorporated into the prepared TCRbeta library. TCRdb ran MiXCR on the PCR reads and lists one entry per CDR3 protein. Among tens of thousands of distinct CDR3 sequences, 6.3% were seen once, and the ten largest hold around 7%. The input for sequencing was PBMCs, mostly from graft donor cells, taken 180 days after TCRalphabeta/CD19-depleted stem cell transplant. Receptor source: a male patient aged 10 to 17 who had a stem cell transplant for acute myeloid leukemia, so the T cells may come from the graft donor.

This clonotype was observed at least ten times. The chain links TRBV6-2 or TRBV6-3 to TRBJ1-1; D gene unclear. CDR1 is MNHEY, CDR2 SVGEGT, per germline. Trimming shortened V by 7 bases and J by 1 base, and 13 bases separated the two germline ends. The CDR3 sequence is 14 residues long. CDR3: CASNRLDQNTEAFF. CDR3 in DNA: TGTGCCAGCAATAGACTGGATCAGAACACTGAAGCTTTCTTT.

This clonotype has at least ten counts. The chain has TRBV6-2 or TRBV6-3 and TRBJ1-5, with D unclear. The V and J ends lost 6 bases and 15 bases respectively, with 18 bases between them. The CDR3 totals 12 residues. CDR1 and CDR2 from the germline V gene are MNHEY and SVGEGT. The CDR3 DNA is TGTGCCAGCAGCTCGGGAATTGGACGGAGGCATTTT. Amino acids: CASSSGIGRRHF.

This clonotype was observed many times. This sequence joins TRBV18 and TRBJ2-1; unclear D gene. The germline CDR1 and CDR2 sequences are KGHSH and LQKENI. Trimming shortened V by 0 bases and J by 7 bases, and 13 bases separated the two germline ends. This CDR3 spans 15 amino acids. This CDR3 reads CASSPPPGTPNEQFF. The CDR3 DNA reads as TGTGCCAGCTCACCACCTCCGGGCACGCCGAATGAGCAGTTCTTC.

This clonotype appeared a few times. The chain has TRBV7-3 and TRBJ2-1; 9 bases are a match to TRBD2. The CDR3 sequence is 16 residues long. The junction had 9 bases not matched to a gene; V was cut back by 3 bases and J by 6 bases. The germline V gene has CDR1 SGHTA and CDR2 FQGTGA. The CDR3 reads CASSLLGGRASNEQFF. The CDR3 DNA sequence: TGTGCCAGCAGCTTGTTAGGCGGGAGGGCCTCCAATGAGCAGTTCTTC.

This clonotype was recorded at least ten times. The CDR3 nucleotides are TGTGCCTGGAGTCCCACGAAGGTTAATGGCTACACCTTC. Translating it yields CAWSPTKVNGYTF. The V and J genes are TRBV30 and TRBJ1-2, with D unresolved. The germline gives CDR1 GTSNPN, CDR2 SVGIG (reference sequence). The CDR3 runs 13 residues. Deletions cut 2 bases from V and 6 bases from J, with 13 bases between.

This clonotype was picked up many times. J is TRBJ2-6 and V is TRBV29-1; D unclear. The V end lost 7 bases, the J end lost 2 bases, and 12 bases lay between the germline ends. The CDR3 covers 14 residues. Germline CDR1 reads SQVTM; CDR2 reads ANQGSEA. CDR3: CSASVAPGANVLTF. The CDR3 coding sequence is TGCAGCGCCTCCGTGGCACCTGGGGCCAACGTCCTGACTTTC.

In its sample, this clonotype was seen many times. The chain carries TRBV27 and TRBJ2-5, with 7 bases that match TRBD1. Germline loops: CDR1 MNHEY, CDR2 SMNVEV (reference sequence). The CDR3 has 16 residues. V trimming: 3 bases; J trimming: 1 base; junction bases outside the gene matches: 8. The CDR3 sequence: CASSLRQGQGQETQYF. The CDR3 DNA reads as TGTGCCAGCAGTTTGCGACAGGGCCAGGGCCAAGAGACCCAGTACTTC.

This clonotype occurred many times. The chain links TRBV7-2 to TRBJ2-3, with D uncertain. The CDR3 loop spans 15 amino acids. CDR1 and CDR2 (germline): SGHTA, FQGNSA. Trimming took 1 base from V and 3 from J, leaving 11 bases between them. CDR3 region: CASSLVGFWTDTQYF. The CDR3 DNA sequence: TGTGCCAGCAGCTTAGTCGGTTTCTGGACAGATACGCAGTATTTT.

The CDR3 DNA reads TGTGCCAGTAGACGTGTTTATAGCAATCAGCCCCAGCATTTT. Its translation is CASRRVYSNQPQHF. The V gene is TRBV19, the J gene TRBJ1-5; D not certain. The CDR3 consists of 14 residues. CDR1 is LNHDA and CDR2 is SQIVND in the germline V gene (reference sequence). The V gene lost 6 bases and the J gene lost 0 bases, with 9 bases spanning the gap.

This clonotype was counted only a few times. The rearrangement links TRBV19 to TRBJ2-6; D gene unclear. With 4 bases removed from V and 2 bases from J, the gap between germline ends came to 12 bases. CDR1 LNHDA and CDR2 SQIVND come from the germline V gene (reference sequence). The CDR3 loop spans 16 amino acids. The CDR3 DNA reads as TGTGCCAGTAGTACTTACAAGCTCGCTGGGGCCAACGTCCTGACTTTC. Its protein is CASSTYKLAGANVLTF.

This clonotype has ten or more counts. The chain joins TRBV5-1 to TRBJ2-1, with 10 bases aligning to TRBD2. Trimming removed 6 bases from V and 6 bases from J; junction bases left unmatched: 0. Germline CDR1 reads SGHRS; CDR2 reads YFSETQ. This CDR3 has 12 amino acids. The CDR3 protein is CASKREGNEQFF. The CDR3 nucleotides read TGCGCCAGCAAGCGGGAGGGCAATGAGCAGTTCTTC.

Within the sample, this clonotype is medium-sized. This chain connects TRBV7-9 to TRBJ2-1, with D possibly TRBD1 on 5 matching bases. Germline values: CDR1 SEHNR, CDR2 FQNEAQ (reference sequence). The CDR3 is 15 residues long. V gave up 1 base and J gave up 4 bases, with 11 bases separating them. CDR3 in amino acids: CASSLEGVGYNEQFF. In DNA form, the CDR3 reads TGTGCCAGCAGCTTAGAAGGGGTAGGGTACAATGAGCAGTTCTTC.

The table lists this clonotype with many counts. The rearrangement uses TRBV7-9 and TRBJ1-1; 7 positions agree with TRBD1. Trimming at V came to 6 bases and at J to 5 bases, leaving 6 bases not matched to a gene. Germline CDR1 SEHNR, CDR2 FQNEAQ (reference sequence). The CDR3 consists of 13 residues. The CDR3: CASRRGQVTEAFF. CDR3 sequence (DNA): TGTGCCAGCAGACGCGGACAGGTAACTGAAGCTTTCTTT.

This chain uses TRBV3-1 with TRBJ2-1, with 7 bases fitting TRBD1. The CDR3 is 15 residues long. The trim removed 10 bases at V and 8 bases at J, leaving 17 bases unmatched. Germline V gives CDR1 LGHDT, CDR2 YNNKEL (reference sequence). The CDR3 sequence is CATCPQSQGKDEQFF. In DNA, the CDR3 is TGTGCCACCTGCCCCCAGTCACAGGGGAAAGATGAGCAGTTCTTC.

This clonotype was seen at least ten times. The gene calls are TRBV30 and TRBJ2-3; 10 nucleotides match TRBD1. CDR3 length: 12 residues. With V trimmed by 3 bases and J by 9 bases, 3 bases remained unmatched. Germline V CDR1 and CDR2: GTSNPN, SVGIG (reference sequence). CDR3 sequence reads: CAWRRDRGTQYF. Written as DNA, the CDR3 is TGTGCCTGGAGGAGGGACAGGGGCACGCAGTATTTT.

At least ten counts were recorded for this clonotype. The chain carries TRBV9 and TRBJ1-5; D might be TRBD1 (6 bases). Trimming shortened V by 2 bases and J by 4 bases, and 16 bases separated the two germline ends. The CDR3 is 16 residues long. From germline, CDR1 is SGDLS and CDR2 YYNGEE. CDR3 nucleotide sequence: TGTGCCAGCAGCGTTGGGGGGAAGGGGGTAAATCAGCCCCAGCATTTT. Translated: CASSVGGKGVNQPQHF.

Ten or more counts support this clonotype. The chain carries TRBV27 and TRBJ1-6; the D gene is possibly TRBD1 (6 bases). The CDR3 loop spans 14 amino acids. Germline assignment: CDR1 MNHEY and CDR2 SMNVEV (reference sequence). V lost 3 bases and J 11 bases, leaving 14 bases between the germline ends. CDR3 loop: CASSFAGAVPPLHF. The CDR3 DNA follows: TGTGCCAGCAGTTTCGCAGGGGCAGTTCCACCCCTCCACTTT.

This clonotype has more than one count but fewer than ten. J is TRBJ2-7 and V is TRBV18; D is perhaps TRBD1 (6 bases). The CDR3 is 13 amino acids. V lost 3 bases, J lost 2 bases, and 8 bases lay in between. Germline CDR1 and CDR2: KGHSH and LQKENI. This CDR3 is CASSPRQAYEQYV. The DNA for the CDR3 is TGTGCCAGCTCACCCAGACAGGCCTACGAGCAGTACGTC.

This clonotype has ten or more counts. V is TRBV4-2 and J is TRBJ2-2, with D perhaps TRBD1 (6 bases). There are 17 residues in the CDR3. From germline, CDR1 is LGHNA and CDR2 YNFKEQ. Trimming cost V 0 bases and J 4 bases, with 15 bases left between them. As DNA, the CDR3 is TGTGCCAGCAGCCAAGATGAGCCGGGGACACCCACCGGGGAGCTGTTTTTT. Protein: CASSQDEPGTPTGELFF.

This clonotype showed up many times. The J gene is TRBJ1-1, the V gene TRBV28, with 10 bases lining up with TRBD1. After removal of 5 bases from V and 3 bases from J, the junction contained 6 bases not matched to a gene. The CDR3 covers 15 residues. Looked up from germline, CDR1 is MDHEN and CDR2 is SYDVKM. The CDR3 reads CASSVGQGVDTEAFF. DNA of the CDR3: TGTGCCAGCAGTGTCGGACAGGGGGTGGACACTGAAGCTTTCTTT. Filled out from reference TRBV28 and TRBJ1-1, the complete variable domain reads DVKVTQSSRYLVKRTGEKVFLECVQDMDHENMFWYRQDPGLGLRLIYFSYDVKMKEKGDIPEGYSVSREKKERFSLILESASTNQTSMYLCASSVGQGVDTEAFFGQGTRLTVV.

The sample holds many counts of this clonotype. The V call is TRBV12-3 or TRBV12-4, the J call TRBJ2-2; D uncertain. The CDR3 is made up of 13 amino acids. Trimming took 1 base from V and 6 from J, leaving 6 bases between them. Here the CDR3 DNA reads TGTGCCAGCAGTTTAGGGACCTCCGGGGAGCTGTTTTTT. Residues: CASSLGTSGELFF.

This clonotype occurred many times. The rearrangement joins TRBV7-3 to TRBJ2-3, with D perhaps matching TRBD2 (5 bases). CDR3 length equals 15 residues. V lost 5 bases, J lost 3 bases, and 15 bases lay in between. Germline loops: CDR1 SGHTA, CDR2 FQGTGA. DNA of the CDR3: TGTGCCAGCAGCCAGAACCAGCGGAGTACAGATACGCAGTATTTT. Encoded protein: CASSQNQRSTDTQYF. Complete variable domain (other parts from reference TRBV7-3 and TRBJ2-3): GAGVSQTPSNKVTEKGKYVELRCDPISGHTALYWYRQSLGQGPEFLIYFQGTGAADDSGLPNDRFFAVRPEGSVSTLKIQRTERGDSAVYLCASSQNQRSTDTQYFGPGTRLTVL.

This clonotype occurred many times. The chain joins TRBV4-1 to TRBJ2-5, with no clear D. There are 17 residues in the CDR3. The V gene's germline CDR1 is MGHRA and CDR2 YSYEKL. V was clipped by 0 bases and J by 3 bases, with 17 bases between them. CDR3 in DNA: TGCGCCAGCAGCCAAGAAGGATCCCTAGACCCTAAAGAGACCCAGTACTTC. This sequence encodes CASSQEGSLDPKETQYF.

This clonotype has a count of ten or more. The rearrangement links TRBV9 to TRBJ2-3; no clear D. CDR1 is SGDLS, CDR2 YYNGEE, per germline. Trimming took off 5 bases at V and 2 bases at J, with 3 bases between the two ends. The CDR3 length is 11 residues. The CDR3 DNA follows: TGTGCCAGCAGACCCACAGATACGCAGTATTTT. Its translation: CASRPTDTQYF.